This T cell receptor (beta chain) was obtained from a study of blood T cells in healthy people across ages. It was with a sample-barcoded 5' primer and a J-beta primer mix that a second PCR of roughly 7 to 12 cycles was run. Through a template-switch adaptor with 12 random nucleotides, each cDNA molecule received a tag. TCRdb ran MiXCR on the 5' RACE reads and lists one entry per CDR3 protein. The table shows about 830,000 distinct CDR3 sequences, with approximately 59% occurring only once. Germline V gene sequence: CDR1 MNHNS, CDR2 SASEGT. Losses at the gene ends were 7 bases for V and 3 bases for J; bases not matched to a gene: 11. The CDR3 sequence is 15 residues long. Isolation per sample recovered at least 6 million PBMCs. Study-wide results and limits: The long-lived group displayed more naive CD4+ cells, plus higher diversity, than the aged donors did.

For this clonotype: Its antigen is undetermined.

The sequencing input was blood. The chain carries TRBV6-1 and TRBJ2-7, with TRBD1 matching 8 bases. The sequence was collected from a man between 25 and 39 years old in good health. The CDR3, as DNA: TGTGCCAGCAAAGGACAGGGACTTCGGGGCTACGAGCAGTACTTC. The encoded protein is CASKGQGLRGYEQYF.